What follows are 27 T cell receptor beta chains derived from one specimen sequenced in a study of blood T cell repertoires in COVID-19. The table came from immunoSEQ multiplex PCR; TCRdb's copy has only in-frame clones and leaves some out. Of roughly 24,000 clones in the sample, roughly 91% were seen once. Sequencing used peripheral blood. Source of these receptors: a man aged 65 to 85 with COVID-19, enrolled during active disease.

Concerning this clone: This sample includes further DNA sequences coding for the same CDR3. The rearrangement joins TRBV5-1 to TRBJ1-2; weak D call: TRBD1 (6 bases). The CDR3 contains 12 residues. The V gene lost 3 bases and the J gene lost 5 bases, with 8 bases spanning the gap. CDR1 and CDR2 from the germline V gene are SGHRS and YFSETQ. CDR3: CASSSQGYGYTF. CDR3 nucleotide sequence: TGCGCCAGCAGCTCACAGGGATATGGCTACACCTTC. Drawing the rest from reference TRBV5-1 and TRBJ1-2, the complete variable domain is KAGVTQTPRYLIKTRGQQVTLSCSPISGHRSVSWYQQTPGQGLQFLFEYFSETQRNKGNFPGRFSGRQFSNSRSEMNVSTLELGDSALYLCASSSQGYGYTFGSGTRLTVV.

The CDR3 reads CASSSGQVNEQFF. The CDR3 nucleotides read TGTGCCAGCAGTTCCGGACAGGTCAATGAGCAGTTCTTC. The V and J genes are TRBV2 and TRBJ2-1; 7 positions match TRBD1. This CDR3 spans 13 amino acids. V shed 5 bases and J 6 bases; nucleotides not matched to a gene: 4. In germline, CDR1 is SNHLY, CDR2 FYNNEI. Drawing the rest from reference TRBV2 and TRBJ2-1, the complete variable domain is EPEVTQTPSHQVTQMGQEVILRCVPISNHLYFYWYRQILGQKVEFLVSFYNNEISEKSEIFDDQFSVERPDGSNFTLKIRSTKLEDSAMYFCASSSGQVNEQFFGPGTRLTVL.

The genes are TRBV11-2 and TRBJ2-2; TRBD1 matches 7 bases. Germline V gives CDR1 SGHAT, CDR2 FQNNGV. J was trimmed by 1 base and V by 0 bases; bases with no gene match: 5. The CDR3 loop spans 17 amino acids. CDR3 amino acids: CASSLDRYRGNTGELFF. The CDR3 DNA reads TGTGCCAGCAGCTTAGACCGGTACAGGGGGAACACCGGGGAGCTGTTTTTT. The full variable domain, in which reference TRBV11-2 and TRBJ2-2 provide the parts outside the CDR3, is EAGVAQSPRYKIIEKRQSVAFWCNPISGHATLYWYQQILGQGPKLLIQFQNNGVVDDSQLPKDRFSAERLKGVDSTLKIQPAKLEDSAVYLCASSLDRYRGNTGELFFGEGSRLTVL.

CDR3 nucleotides: TGCGCCAGCAGCTGGGGGGGATCCGCCACTGAAGCTTTCTTT. This translates into CASSWGGSATEAFF. V gene TRBV5-1 combines with J gene TRBJ1-1; D perhaps matches TRBD1 (5 bases). The CDR3 is made up of 14 amino acids. The V gene's germline CDR1 is SGHRS and CDR2 YFSETQ. V gave up 3 bases and J gave up 4 bases, with 13 bases separating them.

The rearrangement links TRBV5-1 to TRBJ2-6, with D tentatively TRBD2 (6 bases). This CDR3 is 15 amino acids long. V lost 5 bases and J lost 1, with 10 bases in between. CDR1 and CDR2 from the germline V gene are SGHRS and YFSETQ. The CDR3 reads CASSRGMSGANVLTF. In DNA, the CDR3 is TGCGCCAGCAGTCGGGGGATGTCTGGGGCCAACGTCCTGACTTTC.

This clone was seen just once. The J gene is TRBJ2-1, the V gene TRBV2, with 7 bases matching TRBD1. CDR1 SNHLY and CDR2 FYNNEI come from the germline V gene. J gave up 3 bases and V 5 bases, and 7 bases lay outside the gene matches. The CDR3 has 15 amino acids. CDR3 amino acids: CASSLRTGYYNEQFF. The CDR3 nucleotides are TGTGCCAGCAGTCTCAGGACAGGATACTACAATGAGCAGTTCTTC.

This sequence joins TRBV11-3 and TRBJ2-2; D unresolved. Trimming took 5 bases from V and 2 from J, leaving 6 bases between them. The CDR3 loop spans 13 amino acids. The germline V gene encodes CDR1 SGHNT and CDR2 YENEEA. CDR3 DNA: TGTGCCAGCAGCCCTTATAACACCGGGGAGCTGTTTTTT. Protein sequence: CASSPYNTGELFF.

The chain couples TRBV27 to TRBJ2-7; 9 positions match TRBD2. With V trimmed by 2 bases and J by 3 bases, 2 bases remained unmatched. The CDR3 runs to 14 residues. In germline, CDR1 is MNHEY, CDR2 SMNVEV (reference sequence). As DNA, the CDR3 is TGTGCCAGCAGTTTAGCGGGAGGGCTCTACGAGCAGTACTTC. This gives the protein CASSLAGGLYEQYF.

J is TRBJ2-3 and V is TRBV5-1, with a possible D match to TRBD2 (5 bases). The germline CDR1 and CDR2 sequences are SGHRS and YFSETQ. The CDR3 loop spans 16 amino acids. Trimming took off 0 bases at V and 2 bases at J, with 13 bases between the two ends. The chain's CDR3 is CASSLARGIPTDTQYF. In DNA form, the CDR3 reads TGCGCCAGCAGCTTGGCTCGGGGAATCCCCACAGATACGCAGTATTTT.

CDR3 coding DNA: TGCGCCAGCAGCCAAGGAGCGGGGGGGCACCCCTACAATGAGCAGTTCTTC. It is translated as CASSQGAGGHPYNEQFF. The chain is built from TRBV4-1 and TRBJ2-1, with 10 bases that match TRBD2. CDR3 length equals 17 residues. Trimming cost V 1 base and J 2 bases; bases outside gene matches: 5. Germline assignment: CDR1 MGHRA and CDR2 YSYEKL.

This chain links TRBV6-5 with TRBJ1-1; TRBD1 matches 8 bases. Germline V lookup: CDR1 MNHEY, CDR2 SVGAGI. The V segment lost 5 bases and the J segment 4 bases; nucleotides outside the gene matches: 9. This CDR3 contains 15 residues. CDR3 in DNA: TGTGCCAGCAGTACAGGGGGACAGCCCACCACTGAAGCTTTCTTT. It translates to CASSTGGQPTTEAFF.

The V and J genes are TRBV6-2 or TRBV6-3 and TRBJ2-7; 11 bases match TRBD1. Per the germline V gene, CDR1 is MNHEY and CDR2 is SVGEGT. With 4 bases clipped from V and 4 bases from J, the junction kept 9 bases outside the gene matches. The CDR3 is made up of 16 amino acids. The CDR3 bases are TGTGCCAGCAGTTTTCATACCGGGACAGGGGGTTACGAGCAGTACTTC. Amino acid sequence: CASSFHTGTGGYEQYF.

V is TRBV7-8 and J is TRBJ2-5; 10 bases map to TRBD1. The CDR3 spans 14 residues. The J segment lost 5 bases and the V segment lost 3 bases, leaving 3 bases of the junction unmatched. The germline V gene has CDR1 SGHVS and CDR2 FQNEAQ. DNA for the CDR3: TGTGCCAGCAGCTTCCGGGACAGGGGTGAGACCCAGTACTTC. Translated, it gives CASSFRDRGETQYF. The full variable domain, its missing parts supplied by reference TRBV7-8 and TRBJ2-5, is GAGVSQSPRYKVAKRGQDVALRCDPISGHVSLFWYQQALGQGPEFLTYFQNEAQLDKSGLPSDRFFAERPEGSVSTLKIQRTQQEDSAVYLCASSFRDRGETQYFGPGTRLLVL.

The chain joins TRBV2 to TRBJ1-2; the match to TRBD1 covers 10 bases. Germline V gene sequence: CDR1 SNHLY, CDR2 FYNNEI. This CDR3 spans 14 amino acids. V lost 6 bases to trimming and J lost 8 bases; unmatched junction nucleotides: 9. The CDR3 coding sequence is TGTGCCAGCAGGGGACAGGGGTTTCTAGGAGGCTACACCTTC. Amino acids: CASRGQGFLGGYTF.

J is TRBJ1-5 and V is TRBV10-2; 10 bases align to TRBD1. The germline gives CDR1 WSHSY, CDR2 SAAADI. The ends lost 6 bases at V and 1 base at J; junction bases unmatched: 0. The CDR3 contains 14 residues. CDR3 amino acids: CASRTGGSNQPQHF. The CDR3 DNA reads as TGCGCCAGCAGGACAGGGGGCAGCAATCAGCCCCAGCATTTT.

The chain joins TRBV2 to TRBJ2-2; 7 bases are a match to TRBD2. There are 14 residues in the CDR3. Germline V lookup: CDR1 SNHLY, CDR2 FYNNEI. V was clipped by 3 bases and J by 4 bases; unmatched bases: 2. CDR3 nucleotide sequence: TGTGCCAGCAGTGAGGTAGCGGGCACCGGGGAGCTGTTTTTT. Translated, it gives CASSEVAGTGELFF.

This clone was seen once. This chain uses TRBV19 with TRBJ2-1; TRBD2 aligns across 8 bases. There are 17 residues in the CDR3. J gave up 0 bases and V 1 base, and 5 bases lay outside the gene matches. Germline V lookup: CDR1 LNHDA, CDR2 SQIVND (reference sequence). The CDR3 reads CASSIGTGTSSYNEQFF. CDR3 coding DNA: TGTGCCAGTAGTATAGGAACCGGGACTAGCTCCTACAATGAGCAGTTCTTC. Looking up the rest from reference TRBV19 and TRBJ2-1 gives the full variable domain: DGGITQSPKYLFRKEGQNVTLSCEQNLNHDAMYWYRQDPGQGLRLIYYSQIVNDFQKGDIAEGYSVSREKKESFPLTVTSAQKNPTAFYLCASSIGTGTSSYNEQFFGPGTRLTVL.

This clone has only one observation. The chain links TRBV6-4 to TRBJ1-1, with a possible D match to TRBD1 (6 bases). V dropped 5 bases and J dropped 1 base, with 8 bases sitting between them. This CDR3 spans 13 amino acids. Germline V gene lookup returns CDR1 MRHNA and CDR2 SNTAGT. CDR3 protein: CASSKQGNTEAFF. The CDR3 coding sequence is TGTGCCAGCAGTAAACAGGGGAACACTGAAGCTTTCTTT.

This clone has just one count. This chain joins TRBV3-1 (or the pseudogene TRBV3-2) and TRBJ2-3; 8 nucleotides align to TRBD2. This CDR3 comprises 16 residues. The germline V gene encodes CDR1 LGHDT and CDR2 YNNKEL (reference sequence). Trimming at V came to 0 bases and at J to 3 bases, leaving 5 bases not matched to a gene. The CDR3 protein is CASSQEGLGSTDTQYF. In nucleotides, the CDR3 is TGTGCCAGCAGCCAAGAGGGACTAGGATCGACAGATACGCAGTATTTT.

The chain links TRBV19 to TRBJ1-1; D uncertain. V was shortened by 8 bases and J by 5 bases, with 12 bases between the two germline ends. Per germline, CDR1 LNHDA and CDR2 SQIVND (reference sequence). The CDR3 contains 12 residues. The CDR3 loop is CASGPGGTEAFF. The DNA for the CDR3 is TGTGCCAGTGGCCCAGGAGGGACTGAAGCTTTCTTT.

V and J are TRBV12-5 and TRBJ1-2; D gene ambiguous. Germline V gene data show CDR1 as LGHNT and CDR2 as FRNRAP. The V end was cut by 1 base, the J end by 4 bases, with 10 bases between. CDR3 length equals 14 residues. The CDR3 is CASGLGVGLYGYTF. The CDR3 DNA sequence: TGTGCTAGTGGTTTGGGGGTCGGACTCTATGGCTACACCTTC. Filled out from reference TRBV12-5 and TRBJ1-2, the complete variable domain reads DARVTQTPRHKVTEMGQEVTMRCQPILGHNTVFWYRQTMMQGLELLAYFRNRAPLDDSGMPKDRFSAEMPDATLATLKIQPSEPRDSAVYFCASGLGVGLYGYTFGSGTRLTVV.

V gene TRBV4-1 combines with J gene TRBJ2-2; 8 nucleotides agree with TRBD1. Losses at the gene ends were 6 bases for V and 4 bases for J; bases not matched to a gene: 1. Germline CDR1 is MGHRA and CDR2 is YSYEKL. This CDR3 is built from 13 residues. In DNA form, the CDR3 reads TGCGCCAGCAGGACAGGGGTCACCGGGGAGCTGTTTTTT. Translation: CASRTGVTGELFF.

The rearrangement links TRBV5-4 to TRBJ1-2; 7 bases agree with TRBD1. The CDR3 runs to 15 residues. V shed 0 bases, J shed 0 bases, and the junction held 2 bases outside the gene matches. Germline assignment: CDR1 SGHNT and CDR2 YYREEE (reference sequence). The CDR3 region has the DNA TGTGCCAGCAGCTTGGCACAGGGGCCTAACTATGGCTACACCTTC. Translated: CASSLAQGPNYGYTF.

The chain uses TRBV7-9 and TRBJ2-1, with TRBD1 matching 7 bases. The J segment lost 2 bases and the V segment lost 5 bases, leaving 9 bases of the junction unmatched. The CDR3 contains 16 residues. Germline V gives CDR1 SEHNR, CDR2 FQNEAQ (reference sequence). Here the CDR3 reads CASSHQGQDPYNEQFF. The DNA of the CDR3 is TGTGCCAGCAGCCACCAAGGACAGGACCCCTACAATGAGCAGTTCTTC.

The chain couples TRBV2 to TRBJ2-3; 8 nucleotides agree with TRBD1. This CDR3 comprises 14 residues. Germline V lookup: CDR1 SNHLY, CDR2 FYNNEI. V dropped 6 bases and J dropped 1; count of bases not matched to a gene: 3. DNA of the CDR3: TGTGCCAGCAGCCCGGACAGGGGCACAGATACGCAGTATTTT. As protein: CASSPDRGTDTQYF.

This chain connects TRBV27 to TRBJ2-7; 8 positions agree with TRBD1. CDR3 length: 15 amino acids. Trimming at V came to 7 bases and at J to 1 base, leaving 9 bases not matched to a gene. Germline CDR1 MNHEY, CDR2 SMNVEV (reference sequence). This CDR3 is CASTHFQGASYEQYF. CDR3 in DNA: TGTGCCAGCACACACTTCCAGGGGGCATCCTACGAGCAGTACTTC.

The J gene is TRBJ2-3, the V gene TRBV5-1; TRBD2 matches 12 bases. The CDR3 is 15 amino acids. Per germline, CDR1 SGHRS and CDR2 YFSETQ. Unmatched junction bases numbered 5, after V lost 4 bases and J lost 5 bases. The CDR3 bases are TGCGCCAGCAGCCCGCTAGCGGGGGGGGGAGATACGCAGTATTTT. Translating it yields CASSPLAGGGDTQYF.